One and the same sample provided the 5 T cell receptor beta chains below, sequenced in a study of cytomegalovirus exposure and HLA in healthy donors. PCR employed 60 Vbeta and 13 Jbeta primers. Sequenced by immunoSEQ multiplex PCR; TCRdb stores in-frame clones only, minus some. Found here are about 110,000 clones, about 79% of them singletons; the top ten hold 2.6%. The specimen was PBMCs. The receptor set was obtained from a man in his fifties in good health and CMV-seropositive.

Points on this clone: One end of the junction is discordant with germline, which a read error may explain. The gene calls are TRBV10-3 and TRBJ2-7, with D maybe TRBD2 (5 bases). Germline V gene sequence: CDR1 ENHRY, CDR2 SYGVKD. The CDR3 contains 13 residues. CDR3 DNA: TGTGCCAGCAGTCCGGGGTTGTTGGGCGAGCAGTACTTC. Its protein product is CASSPGLLGEQYF.

The chain joins TRBV7-2 to TRBJ2-1; 15 nucleotides match TRBD2. J was trimmed by 4 bases and V by 5 bases; bases with no gene match: 6. The germline V gene has CDR1 SGHTA and CDR2 FQGNSA. This CDR3 spans 17 amino acids. The CDR3 bases are TGTGCCAGCAGCCCGTGGACTAGCGGGGGGGGGTACAATGAGCAGTTCTTC. It encodes CASSPWTSGGGYNEQFF.

The chain recombines TRBV5-5 with TRBJ2-7, with 7 bases lining up with TRBD1. The junction had 8 bases not matched to a gene; V was cut back by 3 bases and J by 5 bases. The CDR3 contains 14 residues. CDR1 and CDR2 from the germline V gene are SGHKS and YYEKEE (reference sequence). The CDR3 DNA reads as TGTGCCAGCAGCTCCCTACAGGGGCGCGACGAGCAGTACTTC. This codes for CASSSLQGRDEQYF.

The V and J genes are TRBV5-1 and TRBJ1-2, with 7 bases matching TRBD1. Germline assignment: CDR1 SGHRS and CDR2 YFSETQ. The length of the CDR3 is 17 residues. V shed 3 bases and J 3 bases; nucleotides not matched to a gene: 14. CDR3 sequence reads: CASSSEDLQGWDYGYTF. The CDR3 DNA reads TGCGCCAGCAGCTCGGAGGACTTACAGGGGTGGGACTATGGCTACACCTTC.

This clone was picked up a small number of times. The chain is built from TRBV19 and TRBJ2-7; 7 nucleotides agree with TRBD1. CDR3 length: 14 residues. Germline CDR1 and CDR2: LNHDA and SQIVND (reference sequence). V shed 6 bases, J shed 1 base, and the junction held 6 bases outside the gene matches. CDR3 nucleotides: TGTGCCAGTAGAGGACAGGTCAATTCCTACGAGCAGTACTTC. It translates to CASRGQVNSYEQYF.